This T cell receptor beta chain was obtained from a study of blood T cell repertoires in COVID-19. Turning to the study itself: Spain, Italy and the United States supplied samples that represented acute and convalescent COVID-19. T cells, B-cell-depleted T cells, or PBMCs supplied cDNA or gDNA.

Seattle patient enrollment occurred during active infection, with longitudinal follow-up thereafter. The V end was cut by 4 bases, the J end by 4 bases, with 8 bases between. This CDR3 is built from 13 residues. Germline CDR1 is LGHDT and CDR2 is YNNKEL (reference sequence). How the authors handled the data: Reference gene primer amplification gave estimated nucleated cell counts. Produced via immunoSEQ multiplex PCR; TCRdb's table is partial and in-frame only. Clone size and V and J calls were adopted from that table, with D and trimming inferred from the DNA. The table has approximately 150,000 clones, approximately 80% seen once.

The chain couples TRBV3-1 (or the pseudogene TRBV3-2) to TRBJ1-3; D is unresolved. This TCR was recovered from a woman aged 80 or over with COVID-19, enrolled during active disease. The material sequenced was peripheral blood. The CDR3 DNA reads TGTGCCAGCAGCCCATCTATAGGAAACACCATATATTTT. It specifies CASSPSIGNTIYF.